Given below is one T cell receptor beta chain in context. Antigen: not known. Using the 5' RACE reads, TCRdb records one entry per CDR3 protein without DNA. Its clone listing holds about 85,000 distinct CDR3 sequences. The data derive from a study of monozygotic twins with inflammatory bowel disease. CDR1 is SGHAT, CDR2 FQNNGV, per germline. This CDR3 has 12 residues. Study-wide points: Support was lacking for any single strong IBD-associated signal or clonotype.

The TCR comes from a human donor with ulcerative colitis or Crohn's disease, or a healthy co-twin of an affected twin (not recorded which). Input material: blood. The chain has TRBV11-2 and TRBJ2-1. The CDR3 sequence is CASTTSYNEQFF.